The entry that follows covers one T cell receptor beta chain sequence. Looked up from germline, CDR1 is SNHLY and CDR2 is FYNNEI. The CDR3 length is 14 residues. V was clipped by 7 bases and J by 4 bases; unmatched bases: 8. Each CDR3 protein is one row after TCRdb ran MiXCR on the 5' RACE reads. The table shows 35,000 to 45,000 distinct CDR3 sequences, with 9.5% to 12% occurring only once. The sample is drawn from a study of CD8 T cells in ankylosing spondylitis. Sequenced material: blood, either unsorted or a sorted T cell fraction (not recorded which). The chain links TRBV2 to TRBJ2-3; 7 positions agree with TRBD2. This TCR derives from a male donor with ankylosing spondylitis or in good health (not recorded which). The CDR3: CASNIWEGSDTQYF. In DNA form, the CDR3 reads TGTGCCAGCAATATCTGGGAGGGGTCAGATACGCAGTATTTT.